These 9 T cell receptor beta chains originate from one sample sequenced in a study of cytomegalovirus exposure and HLA in healthy donors. The PCR made use of 60 Vbeta and 13 Jbeta primers. Assay used: immunoSEQ multiplex PCR; TCRdb lists only in-frame clones, some missing. The sample records approximately 100,000 clones, about a tenth being singletons. Sequences were obtained from PBMCs. These TCRs come from a man aged 50 or older in good health and CMV-seropositive.

This clone was counted only a few times. In the same sample, other DNA sequences code for this CDR3. The chain is built from TRBV5-1 and TRBJ2-2; 7 bases are a match to TRBD2. With V trimmed by 1 base and J by 3 bases, 3 bases remained unmatched. The CDR3 contains 15 residues. In germline, CDR1 is SGHRS, CDR2 YFSETQ. CDR3 in DNA: TGCGCCAGCAGCTTGAGGGCGGGGGACACCGGGGAGCTGTTTTTT. This sequence encodes CASSLRAGDTGELFF.

V and J are TRBV28 and TRBJ2-2; possible D gene TRBD1, 6 bases. Germline lookup yields CDR1 MDHEN and CDR2 SYDVKM. The CDR3 loop spans 13 amino acids. V lost 6 bases and J 6 bases, leaving 11 bases between the germline ends. CDR3 DNA: TGTGCCAGCAGAAACAGGGTTCCCGGGGAGCTGTTTTTT. Its translation: CASRNRVPGELFF.

This clone was detected a few times. This chain links TRBV21-1 with TRBJ2-5; the table's D call, TRBD1, was not checked against the DNA. TRBV21-1 is assigned pseudogene status. This CDR3 is built from 15 residues. CDR3 amino acids: CASSKVTGCRETQYF. For the CDR3, the DNA is TGTGCCAGCAGCAAAGTGACAGGGTGTCGAGAGACCCAGTACTTC.

The chain carries TRBV13 and TRBJ1-6; tentative D call: TRBD1 (6 bases). The CDR3 spans 13 residues. Germline CDR1 and CDR2: PRHDT and FYEKMQ (reference sequence). V dropped 0 bases and J dropped 14 bases, with 11 bases sitting between them. The CDR3 coding sequence is TGTGCCAGCAGCTTAGGAGCGACAGGTTCCCTCCACTTT. This encodes CASSLGATGSLHF.

V is TRBV10-3 and J is TRBJ2-1; 13 bases map to TRBD2. V gave up 2 bases and J gave up 7 bases; unmatched junction bases: 2. There are 15 residues in the CDR3. CDR1 and CDR2 (germline): ENHRY, SYGVKD. The CDR3 DNA reads as TGTGCCATCAGTGAGAGGACTAGCGGGAGAAATGAGCAGTTCTTC. It is translated as CAISERTSGRNEQFF.

This chain links TRBV6-6 with TRBJ1-1; TRBD1 agrees at 8 bases. The CDR3 extends over 14 amino acids. Germline CDR1 is MNHNY and CDR2 is SVGAGI (reference sequence). Germline trimming cut 6 bases from V and 1 base from J; bases unmatched to any gene: 4. The CDR3 loop reads CASSLDRGNTEAFF. The CDR3 region has the DNA TGTGCCAGCAGCCTCGACAGGGGGAACACTGAAGCTTTCTTT.

The chain carries TRBV7-9 and TRBJ2-7; TRBD2 matches 9 bases. Germline V gene sequence: CDR1 SEHNR, CDR2 FQNEAQ (reference sequence). The ends lost 5 bases at V and 2 bases at J; junction bases unmatched: 16. The CDR3 contains 18 residues. The CDR3 DNA reads as TGTGCCAGCAGCCCTCGGACTAGCGACCAGAAGTGGCCCTACGAGCAGTACTTC. This translates into CASSPRTSDQKWPYEQYF.

This rearrangement joins TRBV6-1 to TRBJ2-3, with TRBD1 matching over 10 bases. The junction had 5 bases not matched to a gene; V was cut back by 6 bases and J by 5 bases. There are 14 residues in the CDR3. The germline V gene has CDR1 MNHNS and CDR2 SASEGT. CDR3 nucleotides: TGTGCCAGCAGCCCGGGACAGGGGATAGATACGCAGTATTTT. Its translation is CASSPGQGIDTQYF.

V gene TRBV27 combines with J gene TRBJ2-2, with 11 bases identical to TRBD1. The CDR3 totals 17 residues. With V trimmed by 5 bases and J by 5 bases, 10 bases remained unmatched. Germline V gives CDR1 MNHEY, CDR2 SMNVEV (reference sequence). The CDR3 nucleotides read TGTGCCAGCAGTCGAAGGTCGGGGACAGGGGGTACCGGGGAGCTGTTTTTT. Protein: CASSRRSGTGGTGELFF.